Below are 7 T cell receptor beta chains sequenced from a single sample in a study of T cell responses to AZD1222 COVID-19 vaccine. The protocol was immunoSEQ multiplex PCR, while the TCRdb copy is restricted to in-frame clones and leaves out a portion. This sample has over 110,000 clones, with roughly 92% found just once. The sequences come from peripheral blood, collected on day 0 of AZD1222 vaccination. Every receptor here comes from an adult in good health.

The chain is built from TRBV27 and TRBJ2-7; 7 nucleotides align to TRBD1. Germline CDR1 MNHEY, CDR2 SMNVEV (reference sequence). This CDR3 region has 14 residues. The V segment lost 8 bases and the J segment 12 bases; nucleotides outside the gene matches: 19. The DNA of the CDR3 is TGTGCCAGCTCCCTGACCGGGACAGTCTTTTCGCGGTACTTC. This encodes CASSLTGTVFSRYF.

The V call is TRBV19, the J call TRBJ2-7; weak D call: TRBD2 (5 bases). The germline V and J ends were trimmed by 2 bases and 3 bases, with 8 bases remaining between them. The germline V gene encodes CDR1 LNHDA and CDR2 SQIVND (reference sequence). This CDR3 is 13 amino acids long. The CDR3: CASSITRNYEQYF. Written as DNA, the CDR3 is TGTGCCAGTAGTATAACTAGGAACTACGAGCAGTACTTC.

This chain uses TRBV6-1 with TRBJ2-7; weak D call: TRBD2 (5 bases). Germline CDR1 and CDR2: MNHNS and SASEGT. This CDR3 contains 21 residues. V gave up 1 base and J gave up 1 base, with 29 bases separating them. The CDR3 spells CASSEDGRELGLRETSYEQYF. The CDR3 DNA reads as TGTGCCAGCAGTGAAGATGGTAGGGAATTGGGTTTAAGGGAGACTTCCTACGAGCAGTACTTC.

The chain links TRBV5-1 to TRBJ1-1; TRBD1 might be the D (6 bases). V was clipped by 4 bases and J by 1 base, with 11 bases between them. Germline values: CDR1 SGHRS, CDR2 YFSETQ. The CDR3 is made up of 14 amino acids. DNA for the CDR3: TGCGCCAGCAGCCCCAGGGGCAAGAACACTGAAGCTTTCTTT. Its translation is CASSPRGKNTEAFF.

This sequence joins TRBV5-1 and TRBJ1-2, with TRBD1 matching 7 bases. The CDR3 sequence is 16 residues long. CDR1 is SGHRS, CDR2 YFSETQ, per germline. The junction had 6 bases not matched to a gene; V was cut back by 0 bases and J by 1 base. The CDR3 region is CASSLGTGGFNYGYTF. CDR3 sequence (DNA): TGCGCCAGCAGCTTGGGGACAGGAGGGTTTAACTATGGCTACACCTTC.

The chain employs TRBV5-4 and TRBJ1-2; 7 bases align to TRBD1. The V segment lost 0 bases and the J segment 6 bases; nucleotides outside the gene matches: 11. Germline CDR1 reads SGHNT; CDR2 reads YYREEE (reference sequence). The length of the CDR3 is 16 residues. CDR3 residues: CASSLAGQDLQNGYTF. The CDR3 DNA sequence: TGTGCCAGCAGCTTGGCCGGACAGGACCTGCAAAATGGCTACACCTTC. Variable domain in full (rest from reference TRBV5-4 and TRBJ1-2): ETGVTQSPTHLIKTRGQQVTLRCSSQSGHNTVSWYQQALGQGPQFIFQYYREEENGRGNFPPRFSGLQFPNYSSELNVNALELDDSALYLCASSLAGQDLQNGYTFGSGTRLTVV.

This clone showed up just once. CDR3 in amino acids: CASRFFFGSGAQPQHF. The CDR3 DNA reads TGTGCCAGCAGATTCTTTTTCGGATCAGGGGCCCAGCCCCAGCATTTT. The chain couples TRBV28 to TRBJ1-5, with a weak D call TRBD1 (6 bases). Trimming pared 6 bases from V and 7 bases from J, leaving 22 bases between. Looked up from germline, CDR1 is MDHEN and CDR2 is SYDVKM. This CDR3 region has 16 residues.